These 20 T cell receptor beta chains were all obtained from the same sample, sequenced in a study of blood T cells in healthy people across ages. It was with a sample-barcoded 5' primer and a J-beta primer mix that a second PCR of roughly 7 to 12 cycles was run. TCRdb reanalysed the 5' RACE reads using MiXCR and keeps one entry per CDR3 protein. In the table there are 870,000 or so distinct CDR3 sequences, around 30% of which are singletons. Sequencing input: blood. The receptors were sampled from a woman of 80 years or more in good health.

This clonotype occurred many times. J is TRBJ2-1 and V is TRBV25-1, with 11 bases that match TRBD2. Germline loops: CDR1 MGHDK, CDR2 SYGVNS. There are 16 residues in the CDR3. Unmatched junction bases numbered 9, after V lost 2 bases and J lost 9 bases. DNA for the CDR3: TGTGCCAGCAGTGAACGTGGTAGCGGGGGGGAGGGTGAGCAGTTCTTC. It codes for CASSERGSGGEGEQFF.

About this clonotype: It may be a read error: a sequence one base away is much more abundant. This chain connects TRBV7-2 to TRBJ2-4; D is unresolved. With 6 bases removed from V and 1 base from J, the gap between germline ends came to 13 bases. CDR1 is SGHTA and CDR2 is FQGNSA in the germline V gene. The CDR3 is 15 residues long. CDR3 protein: CASSQVESAKNIQYF. The CDR3 DNA reads TGTGCCAGCAGTCAGGTAGAGTCGGCCAAAAACATTCAGTACTTC.

This clonotype was counted between two and nine times. V gene TRBV4-2 combines with J gene TRBJ1-2, with unresolved D. Trimming pared 0 bases from V and 8 bases from J, leaving 16 bases between. CDR3 length: 15 amino acids. Germline V gene data show CDR1 as LGHNA and CDR2 as YNFKEQ. For the CDR3, the DNA is TGTGCCAGCAGCCAAGAAAGGCAGCCTAGGAGCGGCTACACCTTC. Translated, it gives CASSQERQPRSGYTF.

This chain connects TRBV7-9 to TRBJ2-5; D is possibly TRBD2 (6 bases). Per the germline V gene, CDR1 is SEHNR and CDR2 is FQNEAQ (reference sequence). The V gene lost 2 bases and the J gene lost 4 bases, with 20 bases spanning the gap. This CDR3 is 17 amino acids long. Here the CDR3 reads CASSLNLGGTSPETQYF. CDR3 DNA sequence: TGTGCCAGCAGCTTAAATCTCGGGGGAACCTCCCCAGAGACCCAGTACTTC.

The chain carries TRBV20-1 and TRBJ2-3; D is perhaps TRBD2 (6 bases). The germline gives CDR1 DFQATT, CDR2 SNEGSKA (reference sequence). V shed 4 bases and J shed 3 bases, with 23 bases lying between them. The CDR3 contains 17 residues. DNA of the CDR3: TGCAGTGCTATGGTCCCGAAAGGAGGGCGGGGAACAGATACGCAGTATTTT. Translated: CSAMVPKGGRGTDTQYF.

V and J are TRBV5-1 and TRBJ1-4; D uncertain. The CDR3 is 14 amino acids. The germline V gene has CDR1 SGHRS and CDR2 YFSETQ. The ends were cut back, 4 bases at V and 6 bases at J, with 13 bases in the middle. CDR3 protein: CASSVNRYYEKLFF. DNA of the CDR3: TGCGCCAGCAGCGTCAACAGATACTATGAAAAACTGTTTTTT.

CDR3 sequence: CASRWNPTGELFF. The CDR3 region has the DNA TGTGCCAGCAGATGGAACCCAACAGGGGAGCTGTTTTTT. The chain carries TRBV12-3 or TRBV12-4 and TRBJ2-2; D gene unclear. With 6 bases removed from V and 8 bases from J, the gap between germline ends came to 13 bases. The CDR3 consists of 13 residues.

In this sample, this clonotype turned up many times. The chain carries TRBV12-3 or TRBV12-4 and TRBJ2-5, with a possible D match to TRBD1 (5 bases). V lost 6 bases and J 7 bases, leaving 21 bases between the germline ends. The CDR3 has 15 residues. CDR3: CASSLRAKASGTQYF. The CDR3, as DNA: TGTGCCAGCAGCCTCAGGGCGAAAGCGTCCGGGACCCAGTACTTC.

This clonotype occurred a few times. The V and J genes are TRBV2 and TRBJ1-5, with D unclear. CDR3 length equals 15 residues. Trimming removed 5 bases from V and 0 bases from J, with 11 bases in between. Looked up from germline, CDR1 is SNHLY and CDR2 is FYNNEI. The CDR3 sequence is CASSSPGYSNQPQHF. CDR3 nucleotides: TGTGCCAGCAGTTCACCGGGCTATAGCAATCAGCCCCAGCATTTT.

This clonotype has just a few counts. The chain joins TRBV20-1 to TRBJ1-5; D is possibly TRBD1 (6 bases). The CDR3 spans 13 residues. Looked up from germline, CDR1 is DFQATT and CDR2 is SNEGSKA (reference sequence). V shed 4 bases and J shed 7 bases, with 14 bases lying between them. CDR3 residues: CSATHRVGQPQHF. The CDR3 DNA sequence: TGCAGTGCTACACACAGGGTGGGACAGCCCCAGCATTTT.

The chain joins TRBV7-2 to TRBJ2-3, with 7 bases matching TRBD2. The CDR3 spans 16 residues. Germline V gives CDR1 SGHTA, CDR2 FQGNSA. V was pared by 4 bases and J by 1 base, with 8 bases of the junction left unmatched. CDR3 region: CASSSLSGLRTDTQYF. The CDR3 nucleotides read TGTGCCAGCAGCTCACTTAGCGGGTTACGCACAGATACGCAGTATTTT. Combining the CDR3 with reference TRBV7-2 and TRBJ2-3 gives the whole variable domain GAGVSQSPSNKVTEKGKDVELRCDPISGHTALYWYRQSLGQGLEFLIYFQGNSAPDKSGLPSDRFSAERTGGSVSTLTIQRTQQEDSAVYLCASSSLSGLRTDTQYFGPGTRLTVL.

This clonotype came up many times. The gene calls are TRBV20-1 and TRBJ2-7; unclear D gene. This CDR3 has 11 residues. Trimming removed 6 bases from V and 5 bases from J, with 11 bases in between. Germline CDR1 is DFQATT and CDR2 is SNEGSKA (reference sequence). CDR3 bases: TGCAGTGCCCCCTTTAACCACGAGCAGTACTTC. Protein product: CSAPFNHEQYF.

At least ten counts were recorded for this clonotype. The V call is TRBV2, the J call TRBJ2-7, with 8 bases that match TRBD1. The J segment lost 9 bases and the V segment lost 6 bases, leaving 16 bases of the junction unmatched. Germline-derived CDR1 and CDR2 are SNHLY and FYNNEI. CDR3 length: 15 amino acids. CDR3 in DNA: TGTGCCAGCAGCCCTCAGGGGGCAAGGGGAGATGGGCAGTACTTC. This codes for CASSPQGARGDGQYF. Supplemented by reference TRBV2 and TRBJ2-7, the full variable domain reads EPEVTQTPSHQVTQMGQEVILRCVPISNHLYFYWYRQILGQKVEFLVSFYNNEISEKSEIFDDQFSVERPDGSNFTLKIRSTKLEDSAMYFCASSPQGARGDGQYFGPGTRLTVT.

This clonotype was picked up a small number of times. The rearrangement uses TRBV7-8 and TRBJ2-1, with 12 positions matching TRBD1. This CDR3 is built from 17 residues. V was pared by 0 bases and J by 6 bases, with 6 bases of the junction left unmatched. Per the germline V gene, CDR1 is SGHVS and CDR2 is FQNEAQ. CDR3 residues: CASSLARPGQGANEQFF. For the CDR3, the DNA is TGTGCCAGCAGCTTAGCGCGTCCGGGACAGGGGGCCAATGAGCAGTTCTTC.

This clonotype occurred many times. The rearrangement links TRBV3-1 to TRBJ2-1; 12 bases match TRBD2. Germline V gives CDR1 LGHDT, CDR2 YNNKEL (reference sequence). The ends lost 1 base at V and 0 bases at J; junction bases unmatched: 4. The CDR3 sequence is 18 residues long. CDR3: CASSQGLAGGSSYNEQFF. CDR3 in DNA: TGTGCCAGCAGCCAAGGTCTAGCGGGGGGGAGCTCCTACAATGAGCAGTTCTTC.

This clonotype showed up just a few times. The gene calls are TRBV6-2 or TRBV6-3 and TRBJ1-2, with TRBD1 matching over 8 bases. V trimming: 6 bases; J trimming: 4 bases; junction bases outside the gene matches: 7. There are 14 residues in the CDR3. CDR1 and CDR2 (germline): MNHEY, SVGEGT. The CDR3 nucleotides are TGTGCCAGCAGGAGGACAGGGTCGGTCTATGGCTACACCTTC. Protein sequence: CASRRTGSVYGYTF.

This clonotype was seen ten or more times. This rearrangement joins TRBV20-1 to TRBJ2-1, with 8 bases aligning to TRBD1. The CDR3 runs 17 residues. V trimming: 6 bases; J trimming: 3 bases; junction bases outside the gene matches: 16. Germline CDR1 is DFQATT and CDR2 is SNEGSKA (reference sequence). The CDR3 DNA sequence: TGCAGTGCACCTGGACAGGGCACCCCAGACGTCTACAATGAGCAGTTCTTC. It is translated as CSAPGQGTPDVYNEQFF.

The CDR3 coding sequence is TGTGCCAGCAGCTTAGATGGAGGTGAAGCTTTCTTT. Translated: CASSLDGGEAFF. The gene calls are TRBV11-2 and TRBJ1-1; D is unresolved. Germline V lookup: CDR1 SGHAT, CDR2 FQNNGV. CDR3 size: 12 residues. V was shortened by 0 bases and J by 7 bases, with 6 bases between the two germline ends.

Comments on this clonotype: Possible read error: a much larger clone is one base away. The rearrangement uses TRBV25-1 and TRBJ2-6; 8 positions agree with TRBD1. The CDR3 spans 18 residues. CDR1 and CDR2 (germline): MGHDK, SYGVNS. CDR3 nucleotides: TGTGCCAGCAGTGCTGTTCAGGGGGCAGCGGAAGGGGCCAACGTCCGGACTTTC. It codes for CASSAVQGAAEGANVRTF.

A note on this clonotype: Being one base from a much bigger clone, this may be a read error. The CDR3 DNA is TGCAGTGCTACCCACGGATCCAATGAGCAGTACTTC. This codes for CSATHGSNEQYF. V is TRBV20-1 and J is TRBJ2-5; no reliable D call. V dropped 4 bases and J dropped 11 bases, with 17 bases sitting between them. Germline-derived CDR1 and CDR2 are DFQATT and SNEGSKA (reference sequence). The CDR3 runs to 12 residues.